This T cell receptor (beta chain) emerged from a study of T cell responses to AZD1222 COVID-19 vaccine. Whole-study findings and limits: Dominant CD4 TCR responses targeted spike regions 160-218 and 743-854.

CDR1 and CDR2 (germline): SGHTA, FQGTGA. This CDR3 has 15 residues. V lost 0 bases and J 12 bases, leaving 18 bases between the germline ends. TCRdb keeps only in-frame clones here, not all; method: immunoSEQ multiplex PCR. This table holds under 200,000 clones, roughly nine tenths found once. Comments on this clone: No antigen is known for it.

The origin of this receptor is an adult in good health. This material consisted of peripheral blood, taken on day 0 of MenACWY control vaccination. The gene calls are TRBV7-3 and TRBJ2-1; tentatively, D is TRBD1 (7 bases). For the CDR3, the DNA is TGTGCCAGCAGCTTAACGGCGACAGGGCGGGGCTCGCAGTTCTTC. Translating it yields CASSLTATGRGSQFF.